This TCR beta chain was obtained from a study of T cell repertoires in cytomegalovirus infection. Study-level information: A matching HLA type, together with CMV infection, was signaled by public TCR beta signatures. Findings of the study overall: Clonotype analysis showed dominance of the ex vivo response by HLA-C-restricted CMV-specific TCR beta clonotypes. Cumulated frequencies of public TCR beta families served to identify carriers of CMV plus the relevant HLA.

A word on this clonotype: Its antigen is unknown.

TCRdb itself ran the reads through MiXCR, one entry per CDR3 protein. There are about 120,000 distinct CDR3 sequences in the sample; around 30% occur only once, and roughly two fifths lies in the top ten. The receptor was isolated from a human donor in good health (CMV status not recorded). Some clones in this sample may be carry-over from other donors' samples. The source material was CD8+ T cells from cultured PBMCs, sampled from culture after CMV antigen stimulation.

CDR3 protein: CASSWDISNQPQHF. The CDR3 region has the DNA TGTGCCAGTAGTTGGGACATTAGCAATCAGCCCCAGCATTTT. The chain recombines TRBV19 with TRBJ1-5; perhaps TRBD1 as D (6 bases). From germline, CDR1 is LNHDA and CDR2 SQIVND (reference sequence). This CDR3 comprises 14 residues. Deletions cut 5 bases from V and 0 bases from J, with 8 bases between.